This TCR beta chain was recorded in a study of T cells in pancreatic ductal adenocarcinoma. Study results and limitations: Mean clonality was roughly 0.11 in tumors and around 0.068 in blood, not significantly different. Unique clonotypes were roughly 8-fold more numerous in blood than in tumor.

No neoadjuvant therapy was given to the selected pancreatic ductal adenocarcinoma patients before their surgery. Comments on this clone: Its target is unknown.

V was trimmed by 0 bases and J by 1 base, leaving 10 bases between them. CDR1 is SGHRS and CDR2 is YFSETQ in the germline V gene. The length of the CDR3 is 15 residues. Produced via immunoSEQ multiplex PCR; TCRdb's table is partial and in-frame only. The data show roughly 8,700 clones, approximately 89% seen once. The sequenced sample consisted of PBMCs. V gene TRBV5-1 combines with J gene TRBJ2-5, with D unresolved. This sequence was found in a human donor with pancreatic ductal adenocarcinoma. DNA of the CDR3: TGCGCCAGCAGCTTGGACTCGCCCCGCCAAGAGACCCAGTACTTC. Its translation is CASSLDSPRQETQYF.